One sample yielded the 6 T cell receptor beta chains listed below, sequenced in a study of tumor-infiltrating lymphocytes in localized non-small cell lung cancer. The protocol was immunoSEQ multiplex PCR, while the TCRdb copy is restricted to in-frame clones and leaves out a portion. The table records 11,000 or so clones, just over 85% of them present only once. The sample consisted of uninvolved lung tissue not adjacent to the tumor. The receptors were gathered from a human donor with non-small cell lung cancer.

V gene TRBV6-6 combines with J gene TRBJ1-1; no clear D. Germline lookup yields CDR1 MNHNY and CDR2 SVGAGI (reference sequence). V was trimmed by 5 bases and J by 0 bases, leaving 7 bases between them. CDR3 length: 13 residues. CDR3 sequence reads: CASSRQLNTEAFF. CDR3 bases: TGTGCCAGCAGTCGGCAGTTGAACACTGAAGCTTTCTTT.

The V call is TRBV6-5, the J call TRBJ2-3, with D perhaps matching TRBD1 or TRBD2 (6 bases each). This CDR3 spans 13 amino acids. Looked up from germline, CDR1 is MNHEY and CDR2 is SVGAGI. Trimming left V 7 bases short and J 8 bases short, with 16 bases between. This CDR3 is CASTPMGGGTQYF. CDR3 in DNA: TGTGCCAGCACCCCAATGGGGGGCGGTACGCAGTATTTT.

This clone was recorded a few times. J is TRBJ1-2 and V is TRBV5-4; D not resolved. In germline, CDR1 is SGHNT, CDR2 YYREEE (reference sequence). Trimming stripped 4 bases from V and 3 bases from J, with 13 bases between. There are 14 residues in the CDR3. The CDR3 bases are TGTGCCAGCAGCCGAATGGCGAGGGACTATGGCTACACCTTC. Translating gives CASSRMARDYGYTF.

This chain connects TRBV7-9 to TRBJ1-1; D gene ambiguous. Germline V gene sequence: CDR1 SEHNR, CDR2 FQNEAQ (reference sequence). V gave up 5 bases and J gave up 0 bases, with 7 bases separating them. This CDR3 spans 13 amino acids. The CDR3 bases are TGTGCCAGCAGCCCCTCCCTGAACACTGAAGCTTTCTTT. This codes for CASSPSLNTEAFF.

The CDR3 protein is CASSQGSGLYGYTF. The CDR3 coding sequence is TGTGCCAGCAGCCAAGGCTCCGGCCTCTATGGCTACACCTTC. This chain links TRBV14 with TRBJ1-2; D gene uncertain. Germline V lookup: CDR1 SGHDN, CDR2 FVKESK. V was shortened by 1 base and J by 4 bases, with 10 bases between the two germline ends. This CDR3 contains 14 residues.

The chain couples TRBV5-1 to TRBJ2-1; TRBD2 aligns across 9 bases. The germline V gene encodes CDR1 SGHRS and CDR2 YFSETQ. J was trimmed by 8 bases and V by 4 bases; bases with no gene match: 10. CDR3 length: 15 residues. The CDR3 sequence: CASSLIALAGHEQFF. The CDR3 DNA reads TGCGCCAGCAGCCTGATTGCCCTAGCGGGGCATGAGCAGTTCTTC.